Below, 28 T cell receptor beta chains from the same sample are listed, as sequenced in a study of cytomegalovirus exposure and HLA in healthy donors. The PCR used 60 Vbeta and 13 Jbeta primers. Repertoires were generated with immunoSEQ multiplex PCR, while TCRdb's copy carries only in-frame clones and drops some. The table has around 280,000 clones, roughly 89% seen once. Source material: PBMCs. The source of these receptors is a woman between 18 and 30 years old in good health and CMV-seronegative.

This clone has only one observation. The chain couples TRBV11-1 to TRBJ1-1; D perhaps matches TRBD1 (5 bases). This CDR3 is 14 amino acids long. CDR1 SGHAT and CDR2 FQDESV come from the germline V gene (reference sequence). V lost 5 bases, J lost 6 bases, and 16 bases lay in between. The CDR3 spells CASSLEVRGAEAFF. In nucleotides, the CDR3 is TGTGCCAGCAGCCTCGAAGTACGGGGGGCTGAAGCTTTCTTT.

In DNA form, the CDR3 reads TGTGCCAGCAGCCTACAGAGGAACACTGAAGCTTTCTTT. This gives the protein CASSLQRNTEAFF. The chain uses TRBV13 and TRBJ1-1, with D unclear. From germline, CDR1 is PRHDT and CDR2 FYEKMQ (reference sequence). The V end was cut by 5 bases, the J end by 1 base, with 8 bases between. CDR3 length equals 13 residues.

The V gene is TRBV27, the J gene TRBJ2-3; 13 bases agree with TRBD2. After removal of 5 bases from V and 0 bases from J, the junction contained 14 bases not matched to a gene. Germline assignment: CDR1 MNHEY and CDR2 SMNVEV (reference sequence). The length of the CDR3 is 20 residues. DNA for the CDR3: TGTGCCAGCAGTCTGGGACAACTAGCGGGGGGGCCGGTGAGCACAGATACGCAGTATTTT. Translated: CASSLGQLAGGPVSTDTQYF.

In DNA form, the CDR3 reads TGTGCCACCAGCAGAGGCCTGGCAGGGGCTAGGAACGAGCAGTACTTC. As protein: CATSRGLAGARNEQYF. The chain employs TRBV15 and TRBJ2-7, with D perhaps TRBD1 (6 bases). Trimming took off 1 base at V and 5 bases at J, with 18 bases between the two ends. The length of the CDR3 is 16 residues. Germline CDR1 is LNHNV and CDR2 is YYDKDF (reference sequence). The whole variable domain, remainder taken from reference TRBV15 and TRBJ2-7, is DAMVIQNPRYQVTQFGKPVTLSCSQTLNHNVMYWYQQKSSQAPKLLFHYYDKDFNNEADTPDNFQSRRPNTSFCFLDIRSPGLGDTAMYLCATSRGLAGARNEQYFGPGTRLTVT.

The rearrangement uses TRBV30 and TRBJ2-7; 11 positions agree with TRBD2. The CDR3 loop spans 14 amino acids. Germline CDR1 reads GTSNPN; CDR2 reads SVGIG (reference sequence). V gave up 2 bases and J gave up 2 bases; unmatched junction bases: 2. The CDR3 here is CAWSLAGGTYEQYF. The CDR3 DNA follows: TGTGCCTGGAGTTTAGCGGGGGGGACCTACGAGCAGTACTTC. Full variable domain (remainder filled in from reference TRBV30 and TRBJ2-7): SQTIHQWPATLVQPVGSPLSLECTVEGTSNPNLYWYRQAAGRGLQLLFYSVGIGQISSEVPQNLSASRPQDRQFILSSKKLLLSDSGFYLCAWSLAGGTYEQYFGPGTRLTVT.

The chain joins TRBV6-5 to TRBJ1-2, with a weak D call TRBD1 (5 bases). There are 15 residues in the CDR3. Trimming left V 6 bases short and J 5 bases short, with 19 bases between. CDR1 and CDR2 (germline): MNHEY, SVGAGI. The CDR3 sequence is CASSRQGMIQYGYTF. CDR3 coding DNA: TGTGCCAGCAGCCGGCAGGGCATGATCCAATATGGCTACACCTTC.

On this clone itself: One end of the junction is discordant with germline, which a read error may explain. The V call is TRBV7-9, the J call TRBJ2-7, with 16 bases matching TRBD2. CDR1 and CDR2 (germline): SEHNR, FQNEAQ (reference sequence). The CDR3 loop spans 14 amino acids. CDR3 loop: CSSGTSGGDYEQYF. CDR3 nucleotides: TGTTCCAGCGGGACTAGCGGGGGGGACTACGAGCAGTACTTC.

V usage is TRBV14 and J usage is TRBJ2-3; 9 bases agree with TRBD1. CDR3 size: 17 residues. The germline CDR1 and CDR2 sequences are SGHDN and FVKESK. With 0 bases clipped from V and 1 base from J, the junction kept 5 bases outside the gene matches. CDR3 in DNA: TGTGCCAGCAGCCAAGACTCGAGACAGGGGGGCACAGATACGCAGTATTTT. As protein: CASSQDSRQGGTDTQYF.

The CDR3 DNA reads as TGTGCCAGCAGCGTTGGACAGGGTGTAACTAATGAAAAACTGTTTTTT. Residues: CASSVGQGVTNEKLFF. The chain couples TRBV9 to TRBJ1-4; 8 bases are shared with TRBD1. Trimming at V came to 2 bases and at J to 1 base, leaving 4 bases not matched to a gene. CDR3 size: 16 residues. Per the germline V gene, CDR1 is SGDLS and CDR2 is YYNGEE. Filled out from reference TRBV9 and TRBJ1-4, the complete variable domain reads DSGVTQTPKHLITATGQRVTLRCSPRSGDLSVYWYQQSLDQGLQFLIQYYNGEERAKGNILERFSAQQFPDLHSELNLSSLELGDSALYFCASSVGQGVTNEKLFFGSGTQLSVL.

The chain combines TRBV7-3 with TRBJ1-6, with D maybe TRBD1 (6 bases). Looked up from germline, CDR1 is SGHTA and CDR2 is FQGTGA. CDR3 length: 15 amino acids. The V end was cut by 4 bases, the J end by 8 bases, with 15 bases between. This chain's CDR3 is CASSSGGGGDSPLHF. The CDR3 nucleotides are TGTGCCAGCAGCTCCGGAGGGGGAGGGGATTCACCCCTCCACTTT.

In nucleotides, the CDR3 is TGTGCCAGCAGTGAATTGTCGGGGGGTTACAATGAGCAGTTCTTC. Its protein is CASSELSGGYNEQFF. The gene calls are TRBV2 and TRBJ2-1; 7 nucleotides line up with TRBD2. The CDR3 totals 15 residues. CDR1 and CDR2 (germline): SNHLY, FYNNEI. V lost 2 bases, J lost 4 bases, and 5 bases stayed unmatched. Supplemented by reference TRBV2 and TRBJ2-1, the full variable domain reads EPEVTQTPSHQVTQMGQEVILRCVPISNHLYFYWYRQILGQKVEFLVSFYNNEISEKSEIFDDQFSVERPDGSNFTLKIRSTKLEDSAMYFCASSELSGGYNEQFFGPGTRLTVL.

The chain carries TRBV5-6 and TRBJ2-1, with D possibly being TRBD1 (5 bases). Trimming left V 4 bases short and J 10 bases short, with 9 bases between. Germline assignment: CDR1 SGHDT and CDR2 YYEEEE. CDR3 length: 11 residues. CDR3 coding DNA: TGTGCCAGCAGCGCCGACAGAGAGCAGTTCTTC. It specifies CASSADREQFF.

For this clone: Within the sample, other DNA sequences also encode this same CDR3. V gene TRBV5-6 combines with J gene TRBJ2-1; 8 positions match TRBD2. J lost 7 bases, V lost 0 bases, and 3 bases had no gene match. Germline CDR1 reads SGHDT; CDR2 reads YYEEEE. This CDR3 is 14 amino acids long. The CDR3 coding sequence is TGTGCCAGCAGCTTGGGGTTAGCGGGAAATGAGCAGTTCTTC. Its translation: CASSLGLAGNEQFF.

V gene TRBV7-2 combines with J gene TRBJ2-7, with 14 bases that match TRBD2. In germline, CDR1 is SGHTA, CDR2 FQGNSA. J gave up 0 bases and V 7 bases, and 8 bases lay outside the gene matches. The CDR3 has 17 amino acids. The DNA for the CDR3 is TGTGCCAGCACCATATGGACTAGCGGGGGGAGCTCCTACGAGCAGTACTTC. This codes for CASTIWTSGGSSYEQYF.

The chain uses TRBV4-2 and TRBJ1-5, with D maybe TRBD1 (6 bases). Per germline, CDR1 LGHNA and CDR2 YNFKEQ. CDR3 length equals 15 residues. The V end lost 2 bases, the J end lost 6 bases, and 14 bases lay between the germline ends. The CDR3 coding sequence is TGTGCCAGCAGCCAACGTCGGGACACGGGTCAGCCCCAGCATTTT. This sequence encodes CASSQRRDTGQPQHF.

The CDR3 loop is CAWSKEREKLFF. In nucleotides, the CDR3 is TGTGCCTGGAGTAAGGAGCGGGAAAAACTGTTTTTT. The chain uses TRBV30 and TRBJ1-4; D not resolved. Trimming pared 2 bases from V and 8 bases from J, leaving 9 bases between. This CDR3 spans 12 amino acids. CDR1 and CDR2 (germline): GTSNPN, SVGIG (reference sequence). The full variable domain, its missing parts supplied by reference TRBV30 and TRBJ1-4, is SQTIHQWPATLVQPVGSPLSLECTVEGTSNPNLYWYRQAAGRGLQLLFYSVGIGQISSEVPQNLSASRPQDRQFILSSKKLLLSDSGFYLCAWSKEREKLFFGSGTQLSVL.

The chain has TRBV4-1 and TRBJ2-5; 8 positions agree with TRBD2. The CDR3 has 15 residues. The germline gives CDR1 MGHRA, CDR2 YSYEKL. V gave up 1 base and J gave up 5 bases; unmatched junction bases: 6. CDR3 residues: CASSQVGTSGETQYF. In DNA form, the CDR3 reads TGCGCCAGCAGCCAAGTTGGGACTAGTGGTGAGACCCAGTACTTC.

DNA of the CDR3: TGTGCCAGCAGTTCAGCGGGGAACAGGGAAGGGATCTATGGCTACACCTTC. Translated: CASSSAGNREGIYGYTF. The chain couples TRBV28 to TRBJ1-2; a weak D match, TRBD1 (6 bases). The ends were cut back, 4 bases at V and 4 bases at J, with 22 bases in the middle. This CDR3 has 17 amino acids. Germline V lookup: CDR1 MDHEN, CDR2 SYDVKM.

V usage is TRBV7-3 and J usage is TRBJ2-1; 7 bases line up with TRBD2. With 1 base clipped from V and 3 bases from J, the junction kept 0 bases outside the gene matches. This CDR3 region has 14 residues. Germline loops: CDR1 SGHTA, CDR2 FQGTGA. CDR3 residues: CASSLSGGYNEQFF. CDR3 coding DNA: TGTGCCAGCAGCTTAAGCGGGGGCTACAATGAGCAGTTCTTC. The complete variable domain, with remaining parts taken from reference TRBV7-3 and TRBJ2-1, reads GAGVSQTPSNKVTEKGKYVELRCDPISGHTALYWYRQSLGQGPEFLIYFQGTGAADDSGLPNDRFFAVRPEGSVSTLKIQRTERGDSAVYLCASSLSGGYNEQFFGPGTRLTVL.

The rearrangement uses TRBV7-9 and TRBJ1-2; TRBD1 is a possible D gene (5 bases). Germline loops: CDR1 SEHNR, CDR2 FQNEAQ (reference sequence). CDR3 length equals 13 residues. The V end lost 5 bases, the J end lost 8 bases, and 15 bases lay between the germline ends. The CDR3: CASSNLGVEGYTF. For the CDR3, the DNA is TGTGCCAGCAGCAACCTAGGGGTGGAAGGCTACACCTTC.

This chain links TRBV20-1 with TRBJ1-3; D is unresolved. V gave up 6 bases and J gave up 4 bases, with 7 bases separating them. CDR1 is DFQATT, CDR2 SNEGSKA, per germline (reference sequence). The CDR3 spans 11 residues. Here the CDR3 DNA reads TGCAGTGCCCCCACAGGAAACACCATATATTTT. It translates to CSAPTGNTIYF.

CDR3 nucleotide sequence: TGCGCCAGCAGCGCAGGGACAGGTCCCTACAATGAGCAGTTCTTC. Translated: CASSAGTGPYNEQFF. This sequence joins TRBV5-1 and TRBJ2-1; 8 bases are a match to TRBD1. In germline, CDR1 is SGHRS, CDR2 YFSETQ. The CDR3 totals 15 residues. The V gene end was trimmed by 4 bases and the J gene end by 2 bases; junction bases not matched to a gene: 5.

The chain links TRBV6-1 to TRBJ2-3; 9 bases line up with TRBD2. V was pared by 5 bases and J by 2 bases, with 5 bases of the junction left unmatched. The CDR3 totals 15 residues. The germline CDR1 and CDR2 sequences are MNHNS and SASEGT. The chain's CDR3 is CASSPTSGYTDTQYF. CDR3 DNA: TGTGCCAGCAGTCCGACTAGCGGTTACACAGATACGCAGTATTTT.

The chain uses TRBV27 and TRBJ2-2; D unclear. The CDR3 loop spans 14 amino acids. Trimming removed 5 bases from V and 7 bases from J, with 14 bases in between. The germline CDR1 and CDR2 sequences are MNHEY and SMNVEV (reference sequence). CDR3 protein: CASSPRVVRGELFF. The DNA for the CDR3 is TGTGCCAGCAGTCCAAGAGTTGTGCGCGGGGAGCTGTTTTTT.

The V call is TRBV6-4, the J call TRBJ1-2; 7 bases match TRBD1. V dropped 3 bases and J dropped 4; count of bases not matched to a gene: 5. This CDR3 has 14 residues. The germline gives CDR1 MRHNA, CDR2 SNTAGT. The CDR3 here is CASSEDRFPYGYTF. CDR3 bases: TGTGCCAGCAGTGAGGACAGGTTCCCCTATGGCTACACCTTC.

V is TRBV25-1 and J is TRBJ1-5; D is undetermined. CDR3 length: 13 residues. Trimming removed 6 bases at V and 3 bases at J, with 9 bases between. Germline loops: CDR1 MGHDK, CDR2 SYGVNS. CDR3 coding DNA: TGTGCCAGCAGAGAGGGTCTCAATCAGCCCCAGCATTTT. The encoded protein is CASREGLNQPQHF.

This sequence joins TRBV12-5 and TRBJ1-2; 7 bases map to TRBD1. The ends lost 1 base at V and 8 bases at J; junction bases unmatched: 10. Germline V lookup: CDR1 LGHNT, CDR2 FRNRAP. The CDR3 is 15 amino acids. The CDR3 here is CASGLGQQGLGGYTF. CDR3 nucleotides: TGTGCTAGTGGTTTGGGCCAACAGGGGCTGGGGGGCTACACCTTC.

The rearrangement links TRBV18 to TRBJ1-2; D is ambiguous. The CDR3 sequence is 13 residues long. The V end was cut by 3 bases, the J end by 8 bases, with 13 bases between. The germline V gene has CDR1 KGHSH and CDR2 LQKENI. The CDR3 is CASSPGDSRGYTF. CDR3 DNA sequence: TGTGCCAGCTCACCCGGGGATTCGAGGGGCTACACCTTC.